This TCR beta chain was identified during a study of T cells in Graves' hyperthyroidism and ophthalmopathy. Overall study context: Upon initial diagnosis and before any treatment, peripheral blood was collected.

Germline loops: CDR1 GTSNPN, CDR2 SVGIG (reference sequence). The CDR3 has 14 residues. V trimming: 3 bases; J trimming: 6 bases; junction bases outside the gene matches: 7. Many counts were recorded for this clonotype. Its antigen is currently unknown. From RNA transcripts, TCR beta CDR3 regions were amplified. Using the HTBI primer set, a first-round RT-PCR was run on the TCR CDR3. TCRdb reprocessed the multiplex PCR reads with MiXCR, giving one entry per CDR3 protein. The sample has approximately 610,000 distinct CDR3 sequences; around 15% are singletons. No progression to ophthalmopathy during 18 months of follow-up defined stable disease. Those with hyperthyroidism were 18 to 65 years old, newly diagnosed, and ill for under 2 months. General observations from the study: From stable hyperthyroidism, ophthalmopathy was separated by a 13 V-J model.

This chain joins TRBV30 and TRBJ1-3; TRBD1 matches at 8 bases. The TCR originated in a woman aged 18 to 35 with Graves' hyperthyroidism. The sequencing input was blood. The CDR3 nucleotides read TGTGCCTGGAGACTCCAGGGGGCCCAAAACACCATATATTTT. It yields the protein CAWRLQGAQNTIYF.